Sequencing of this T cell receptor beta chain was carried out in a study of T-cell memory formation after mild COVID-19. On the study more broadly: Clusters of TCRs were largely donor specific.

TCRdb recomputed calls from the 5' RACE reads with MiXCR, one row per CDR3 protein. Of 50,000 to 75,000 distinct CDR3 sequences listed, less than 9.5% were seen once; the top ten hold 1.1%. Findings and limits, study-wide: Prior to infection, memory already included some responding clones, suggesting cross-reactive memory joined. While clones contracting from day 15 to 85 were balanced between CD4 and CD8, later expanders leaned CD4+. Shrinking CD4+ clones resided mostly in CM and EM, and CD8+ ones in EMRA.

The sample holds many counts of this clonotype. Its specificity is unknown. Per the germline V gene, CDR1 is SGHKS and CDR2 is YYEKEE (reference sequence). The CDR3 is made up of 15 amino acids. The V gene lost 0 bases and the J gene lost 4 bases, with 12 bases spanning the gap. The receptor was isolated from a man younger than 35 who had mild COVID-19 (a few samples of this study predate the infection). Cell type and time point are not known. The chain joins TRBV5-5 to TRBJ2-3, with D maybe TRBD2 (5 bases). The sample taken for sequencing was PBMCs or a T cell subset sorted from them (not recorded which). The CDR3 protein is CASSLAAGWSDTQYF. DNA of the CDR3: TGTGCCAGCAGCTTGGCTGCGGGCTGGTCAGATACGCAGTATTTT.